A single sample gave rise to the 27 T cell receptor beta chains below, sequenced in a study of brain T cells in children with intractable seizures. Method: immunoSEQ multiplex PCR; TCRdb's copy keeps in-frame clones and lacks some. The sample shows 110,000 or so clones, around 94% of them seen only once. Sequencing was performed on peripheral blood, taken at surgery. These TCRs come from a boy under two years old with hemimegalencephaly and intractable seizures.

The rearrangement links TRBV10-3 to TRBJ1-1, with D possibly matching TRBD1 (6 bases). In germline, CDR1 is ENHRY, CDR2 SYGVKD. V dropped 0 bases and J dropped 6 bases, with 17 bases sitting between them. This CDR3 contains 16 residues. This CDR3 is CAISESGGQHGAEAFF. The CDR3 nucleotides read TGTGCCATCAGTGAGTCGGGGGGGCAGCACGGAGCTGAAGCTTTCTTT.

J is TRBJ2-7 and V is TRBV7-2; D may match TRBD1 or TRBD2 (5 bases each). V shed 7 bases and J shed 3 bases, with 13 bases lying between them. The CDR3 extends over 13 amino acids. The germline V gene has CDR1 SGHTA and CDR2 FQGNSA. The CDR3 nucleotides are TGTGCCAGCACCGTCTTTGGGGGCTACGAGCAGTACTTC. It translates to CASTVFGGYEQYF.

This chain joins TRBV4-3 and TRBJ2-7, with D possibly matching TRBD1 (5 bases). The CDR3 covers 16 residues. Per germline, CDR1 LGHNA and CDR2 YSLEER. Trimming left V 1 base short and J 2 bases short, with 15 bases between. The CDR3 is CASSQGGSAYPYEQYF. CDR3 nucleotide sequence: TGCGCCAGCAGCCAAGGGGGCTCAGCGTACCCCTACGAGCAGTACTTC.

The chain combines TRBV19 with TRBJ2-7; D remains unclear. V shed 10 bases and J shed 3 bases, with 16 bases lying between them. Germline loops: CDR1 LNHDA, CDR2 SQIVND (reference sequence). This CDR3 spans 13 amino acids. The CDR3 DNA follows: TGTGCCACCCGCCCGGGTCACCACTACGAGCAGTACTTC. The encoded protein is CATRPGHHYEQYF.

This clone was detected once. The rearrangement uses TRBV10-2 and TRBJ2-7, with TRBD2 as a possible D gene (5 bases). Germline V gene sequence: CDR1 WSHSY, CDR2 SAAADI. The CDR3 is made up of 16 amino acids. Trimming left V 0 bases short and J 7 bases short, with 19 bases between. The CDR3 sequence: CASSESMVAWEMEQYF. In nucleotides, the CDR3 is TGCGCCAGCAGTGAGTCGATGGTAGCCTGGGAGATGGAGCAGTACTTC.

The chain is built from TRBV4-2 and TRBJ1-2, with D hard to call. The germline V gene encodes CDR1 LGHNA and CDR2 YNFKEQ. CDR3 length equals 16 residues. V was cut by 0 bases and J by 1 base, with 12 bases left in between. The CDR3 reads CASSQDVKGVNYGYTF. CDR3 bases: TGTGCCAGCAGCCAAGATGTCAAGGGAGTTAACTATGGCTACACCTTC.

The J gene is TRBJ2-1, the V gene TRBV28; TRBD1 aligns across 7 bases. The CDR3 contains 16 residues. Germline CDR1 MDHEN, CDR2 SYDVKM. V shed 3 bases, J shed 4 bases, and the junction held 9 bases outside the gene matches. As DNA, the CDR3 is TGTGCCAGCAGTTTTCGGAGACAGGGCCTATACAATGAGCAGTTCTTC. Residues: CASSFRRQGLYNEQFF.

This chain links TRBV10-3 with TRBJ1-2; 7 nucleotides match TRBD1. The CDR3 totals 13 residues. V shed 2 bases, J shed 3 bases, and the junction held 0 bases outside the gene matches. Looked up from germline, CDR1 is ENHRY and CDR2 is SYGVKD. CDR3 region: CAISEDRDYGYTF. The CDR3 nucleotides are TGTGCCATCAGTGAGGACAGGGACTATGGCTACACCTTC.

This clone has a single count. The genes are TRBV5-1 and TRBJ2-1; D possibly corresponds to TRBD2 (6 bases). Germline V gene lookup returns CDR1 SGHRS and CDR2 YFSETQ. V was cut by 4 bases and J by 5 bases, with 16 bases left in between. This CDR3 has 15 amino acids. The CDR3 nucleotides are TGCGCCAGCAGCCCCCGGGACGGGGGACACAATGAGCAGTTCTTC. Residues: CASSPRDGGHNEQFF.

V gene TRBV29-1 combines with J gene TRBJ1-2; TRBD1 matches 10 bases. The ends lost 3 bases at V and 8 bases at J; junction bases unmatched: 9. CDR1 and CDR2 (germline): SQVTM, ANQGSEA. The CDR3 covers 14 residues. The CDR3 nucleotides are TGCAGCGTTGAGACCCGACAGGGGGCTAGGGGCTACACCTTC. Encoded protein: CSVETRQGARGYTF.

The V call is TRBV24-1, the J call TRBJ2-3, with a possible D match to TRBD2 (5 bases). V was pared by 12 bases and J by 0 bases, with 12 bases between. This CDR3 is built from 13 residues. The germline V gene has CDR1 KGHDR and CDR2 SFDVKD. CDR3 loop: CASGYSSTDTQYF. The CDR3 bases are TGTGCCTCGGGGTACTCTAGCACAGATACGCAGTATTTT.

The chain recombines TRBV5-4 with TRBJ2-3, with 12 bases lining up with TRBD2. This CDR3 has 14 residues. The V gene end was trimmed by 1 base and the J gene end by 11 bases; junction bases not matched to a gene: 5. CDR1 SGHNT and CDR2 YYREEE come from the germline V gene (reference sequence). This CDR3 reads CASSLPQLAGGQYF. The CDR3 DNA follows: TGTGCCAGCAGCTTGCCGCAACTAGCGGGAGGGCAGTATTTT.

The rearrangement links TRBV9 to TRBJ2-7, with 7 bases lining up with TRBD2. Per germline, CDR1 SGDLS and CDR2 YYNGEE. The V segment lost 4 bases and the J segment 4 bases; nucleotides outside the gene matches: 8. The CDR3 spans 14 residues. The CDR3 spells CASSPGTTLYEQYF. CDR3 in DNA: TGTGCCAGCAGCCCCGGGACTACCCTTTACGAGCAGTACTTC.

This clone was counted a single time. The chain joins TRBV24-1 to TRBJ2-6; D is undetermined. The CDR3 loop spans 16 amino acids. CDR1 is KGHDR and CDR2 is SFDVKD in the germline V gene. The V gene lost 5 bases and the J gene lost 0 bases, with 10 bases spanning the gap. CDR3 amino acids: CATSAGWISGANVLTF. As DNA, the CDR3 is TGTGCCACCAGTGCTGGTTGGATCTCTGGGGCCAACGTCCTGACTTTC.

The chain joins TRBV5-1 to TRBJ2-7, with 8 bases identical to TRBD1. The CDR3 has 14 residues. Per germline, CDR1 SGHRS and CDR2 YFSETQ. The V and J ends lost 2 bases and 4 bases, in that order; junction bases with no gene match: 5. The CDR3: CASSLQGGPYEQYF. For the CDR3, the DNA is TGCGCCAGCAGCTTACAGGGGGGCCCATACGAGCAGTACTTC.

This chain joins TRBV21-1 and TRBJ1-5; the D call of TRBD1 is as the table states it, not checked on the DNA. TRBV21-1 is deemed a pseudogene. This CDR3 has 19 amino acids. CDR3 in DNA: TGTGCCAGCAGCCCCCCAGGTTGGGCCGCCCGAGATAGCAATCAGCCCCAGCATTTT. It yields the protein CASSPPGWAARDSNQPQHF.

The V and J genes are TRBV7-2 and TRBJ2-7, with TRBD1 matching over 10 bases. Germline CDR1 and CDR2: SGHTA and FQGNSA. This CDR3 comprises 16 residues. J lost 3 bases, V lost 4 bases, and 9 bases had no gene match. This CDR3 reads CASSSTSGTGVYEQYF. The CDR3 DNA follows: TGTGCCAGCAGCTCGACGTCCGGGACAGGGGTCTACGAGCAGTACTTC.

This rearrangement joins TRBV7-9 to TRBJ2-7; possibly TRBD2 for D (6 bases). V was cut by 4 bases and J by 12 bases, with 16 bases left in between. Germline CDR1 and CDR2: SEHNR and FQNEAQ (reference sequence). CDR3 length: 12 residues. CDR3 coding DNA: TGTGCCAGCAGCTCGATTCAGGGAGGACTGTACTTC. Protein sequence: CASSSIQGGLYF.

The chain links TRBV5-1 to TRBJ2-2; TRBD1 matches 8 bases. CDR3 length: 15 amino acids. Germline loops: CDR1 SGHRS, CDR2 YFSETQ. V was clipped by 3 bases and J by 3 bases; unmatched bases: 4. CDR3: CASSSDRGDTGELFF. The DNA of the CDR3 is TGCGCCAGCAGCTCCGACAGGGGTGACACCGGGGAGCTGTTTTTT. The full variable domain, with the rest looked up from reference TRBV5-1 and TRBJ2-2, is KAGVTQTPRYLIKTRGQQVTLSCSPISGHRSVSWYQQTPGQGLQFLFEYFSETQRNKGNFPGRFSGRQFSNSRSEMNVSTLELGDSALYLCASSSDRGDTGELFFGEGSRLTVL.

V and J are TRBV11-2 and TRBJ2-1; unclear D gene. The CDR3 loop spans 12 amino acids. The V and J ends lost 6 bases and 0 bases respectively, with 3 bases between them. CDR1 is SGHAT, CDR2 FQNNGV, per germline. The CDR3 sequence: CASRDSYNEQFF. The CDR3 coding sequence is TGTGCCAGCAGGGACTCCTACAATGAGCAGTTCTTC.

This chain links TRBV24-1 with TRBJ2-3, with TRBD1 as a possible D gene (6 bases). CDR3 length: 15 amino acids. Germline CDR1 reads KGHDR; CDR2 reads SFDVKD. Trimming shortened V by 4 bases and J by 3 bases, and 13 bases separated the two germline ends. The CDR3 reads CATSEGRGLTDTQYF. CDR3 sequence (DNA): TGTGCCACCAGTGAGGGCAGGGGCTTAACAGATACGCAGTATTTT.

The chain is built from TRBV27 and TRBJ2-7; TRBD2 agrees at 11 bases. There are 19 residues in the CDR3. V gave up 1 base and J gave up 2 bases; unmatched junction bases: 13. In germline, CDR1 is MNHEY, CDR2 SMNVEV (reference sequence). This CDR3 reads CASSLFSLAGGPGPYEQYF. CDR3 in DNA: TGTGCCAGCAGTTTATTTTCGCTAGCGGGAGGCCCGGGCCCCTACGAGCAGTACTTC.

The rearrangement links TRBV28 to TRBJ2-2; 9 bases map to TRBD2. Germline CDR1 is MDHEN and CDR2 is SYDVKM. This CDR3 spans 16 amino acids. Trimming removed 6 bases from V and 5 bases from J; junction bases left unmatched: 10. In DNA form, the CDR3 reads TGTGCCAGCAGCTCCCCGACTAGCGGAAAGACCGGGGAGCTGTTTTTT. This gives the protein CASSSPTSGKTGELFF. The full variable domain, rest sourced from reference TRBV28 and TRBJ2-2, is DVKVTQSSRYLVKRTGEKVFLECVQDMDHENMFWYRQDPGLGLRLIYFSYDVKMKEKGDIPEGYSVSREKKERFSLILESASTNQTSMYLCASSSPTSGKTGELFFGEGSRLTVL.

The chain combines TRBV11-1 with TRBJ2-7, with D perhaps TRBD1 or TRBD2 (5 bases each). Germline CDR1 SGHAT, CDR2 FQDESV (reference sequence). The CDR3 is 15 amino acids. Trimming pared 2 bases from V and 0 bases from J, leaving 11 bases between. This CDR3 is CASSLTPGSSYEQYF. The CDR3 DNA follows: TGTGCCAGCAGCTTAACCCCAGGGAGCTCCTACGAGCAGTACTTC.

The V call is TRBV6-5, the J call TRBJ2-6, with 10 bases aligning to TRBD2. Germline V CDR1 and CDR2: MNHEY, SVGAGI. This CDR3 spans 14 amino acids. CDR3 nucleotide sequence: TGTGTTAGCGGGAGGTCCTCCGGGGCCAACGTCCTGACTTTC. As protein: CVSGRSSGANVLTF.

The CDR3 DNA reads TGTGCCAGCAGCCCCGTTACCCTGAACACTGAAGCTTTCTTT. Translation gives CASSPVTLNTEAFF. The chain uses TRBV11-3 and TRBJ1-1; D is undetermined. The CDR3 spans 14 residues. The germline CDR1 and CDR2 sequences are SGHNT and YENEEA. Trimming shortened V by 5 bases and J by 0 bases, and 10 bases separated the two germline ends.

The rearrangement uses TRBV4-3 and TRBJ2-5; D not certain. V was clipped by 4 bases and J by 1 base, with 10 bases between them. The CDR3 spans 14 residues. Germline CDR1 LGHNA, CDR2 YSLEER. CDR3 residues: CASSPRRGQETQYF. The CDR3, as DNA: TGCGCCAGCAGCCCCCGAAGAGGCCAAGAGACCCAGTACTTC.